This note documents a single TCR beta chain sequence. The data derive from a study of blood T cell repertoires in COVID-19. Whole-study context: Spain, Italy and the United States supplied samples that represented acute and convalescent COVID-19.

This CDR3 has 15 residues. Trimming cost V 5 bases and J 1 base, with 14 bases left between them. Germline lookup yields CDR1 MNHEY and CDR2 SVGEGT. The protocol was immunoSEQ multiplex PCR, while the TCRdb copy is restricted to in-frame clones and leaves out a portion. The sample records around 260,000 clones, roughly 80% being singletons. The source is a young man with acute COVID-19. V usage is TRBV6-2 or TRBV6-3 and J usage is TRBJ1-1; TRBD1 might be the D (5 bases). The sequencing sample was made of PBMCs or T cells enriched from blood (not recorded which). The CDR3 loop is CASSTTGGSNTEAFF. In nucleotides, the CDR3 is TGTGCCAGCAGTACAACGGGGGGATCGAACACTGAAGCTTTCTTT.